This TCR beta chain is from a study of Ad26.COV2.S vaccination and SARS-CoV-2 variants. Study-wide findings and caveats: Breadth, reportedly substantial, characterized the spike-specific CD8+ and CD4+ T cell responses after vaccination.

To note about this clone: Its matching antigen is unknown.

The ends were cut back, 5 bases at V and 1 base at J, with 5 bases in the middle. CDR1 and CDR2 from the germline V gene are DFQATT and SNEGSKA (reference sequence). The CDR3 spans 11 residues. Treatment noted: roughly 20 received Ad26.COV2.S at low or high dose, single or two shots; 5 received placebo; per-sample allocation not given. Samples were taken on day 63 after the first vaccine or placebo injection. Here immunoSEQ multiplex PCR was the method, and the copy in TCRdb shows in-frame clones only, minus some. The sample lists 500,000 or so clones, approximately 90% occurring once. The source is a person aged 18-60 years who received the Ad26.COV2.S COVID-19 vaccine or a placebo. Material: peripheral blood, obtained in a trial of Ad26.COV2.S vaccine versus placebo. The V gene is TRBV20-1, the J gene TRBJ1-1; no reliable D call. The CDR3 here is CSARWNTEAFF. The CDR3 DNA sequence: TGCAGTGCTCGGTGGAACACTGAAGCTTTCTTT.